The 2 T cell receptor beta chains below come from one sample, sequenced in a study of T cell clonality in common variable immunodeficiency. TCRdb keeps only in-frame clones here, not all; method: immunoSEQ multiplex PCR. Listed for the sample are under 30,000 clones, none seen a single time. Sequencing was performed on peripheral blood mononuclear cells. The receptors were sampled from a person between 18 and 75 years old in good health.

This clone was counted ten times or more. Read data end 3 residues before the CDR3 end; the end is taken from the germline J gene. This sequence joins TRBV5-1 and TRBJ2-7; TRBD2 matches at 7 bases. The CDR3 loop spans 14 amino acids. The V gene end was trimmed by 1 base and the J gene end by 3 bases; junction bases not matched to a gene: 4. Germline assignment: CDR1 SGHRS and CDR2 YFSETQ. CDR3 sequence reads: CASSLRGEVYEQYF. The sequenced part of the CDR3 DNA is TGCGCCAGCAGCTTGCGGGGGGAAGTCTACGAG.

This clone was counted at least ten times. The CDR3 end is not reached by the read, which stops 3 residues before it; the germline J gene fills it in. This chain uses TRBV5-1 with TRBJ1-3; no clear D. This CDR3 region has 16 residues. Germline V gene data show CDR1 as SGHRS and CDR2 as YFSETQ. V lost 3 bases to trimming and J lost 2 bases, with 15 bases between them. The CDR3: CASSSTPDLTGNTIYF. The CDR3 bases that were read are TGCGCCAGCAGCTCTACCCCCGACTTAACTGGAAACACC.